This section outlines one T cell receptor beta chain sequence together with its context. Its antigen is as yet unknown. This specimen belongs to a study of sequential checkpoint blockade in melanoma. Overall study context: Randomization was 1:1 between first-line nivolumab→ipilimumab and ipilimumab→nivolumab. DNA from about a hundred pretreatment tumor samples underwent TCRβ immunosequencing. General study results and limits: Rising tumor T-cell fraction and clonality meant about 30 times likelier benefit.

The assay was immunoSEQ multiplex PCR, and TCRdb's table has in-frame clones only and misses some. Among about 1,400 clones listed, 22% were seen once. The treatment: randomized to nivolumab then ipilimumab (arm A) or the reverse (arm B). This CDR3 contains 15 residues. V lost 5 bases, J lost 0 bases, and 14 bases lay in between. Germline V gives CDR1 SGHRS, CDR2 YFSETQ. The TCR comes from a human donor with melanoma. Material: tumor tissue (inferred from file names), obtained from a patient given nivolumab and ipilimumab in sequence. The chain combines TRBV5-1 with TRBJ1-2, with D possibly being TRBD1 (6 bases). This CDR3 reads CASRQGLGTNYGYTF. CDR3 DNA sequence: TGCGCCAGCAGGCAGGGGCTAGGGACTAACTATGGCTACACCTTC. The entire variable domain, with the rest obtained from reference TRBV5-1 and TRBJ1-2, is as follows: KAGVTQTPRYLIKTRGQQVTLSCSPISGHRSVSWYQQTPGQGLQFLFEYFSETQRNKGNFPGRFSGRQFSNSRSEMNVSTLELGDSALYLCASRQGLGTNYGYTFGSGTRLTVV.